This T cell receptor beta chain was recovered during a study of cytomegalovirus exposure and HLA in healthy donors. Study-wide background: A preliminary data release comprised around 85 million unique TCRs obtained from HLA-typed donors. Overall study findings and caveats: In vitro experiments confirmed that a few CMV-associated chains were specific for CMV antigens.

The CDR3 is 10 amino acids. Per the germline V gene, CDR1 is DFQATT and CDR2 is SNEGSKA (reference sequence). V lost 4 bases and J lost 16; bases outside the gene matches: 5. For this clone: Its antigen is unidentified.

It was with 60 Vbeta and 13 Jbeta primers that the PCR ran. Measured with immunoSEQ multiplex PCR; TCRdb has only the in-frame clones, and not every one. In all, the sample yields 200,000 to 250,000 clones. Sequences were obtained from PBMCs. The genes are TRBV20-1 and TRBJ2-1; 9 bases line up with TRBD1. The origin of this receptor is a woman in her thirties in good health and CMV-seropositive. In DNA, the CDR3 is TGCAGTGCTAAGGGACAGGGAAGTTTCTTC. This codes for CSAKGQGSFF.